These 6 T cell receptor beta chains were sequenced from one sample in a study of blood T cell repertoires in COVID-19. Here immunoSEQ multiplex PCR was the method, and the copy in TCRdb shows in-frame clones only, minus some. The table shows about 340,000 clones, with more than 70% occurring only once. Input material: peripheral blood. The origin of the receptors is a woman aged 70-85 years with COVID-19, enrolled during active disease.

This chain joins TRBV19 and TRBJ1-5; maybe TRBD1 (6 bases). Per germline, CDR1 LNHDA and CDR2 SQIVND (reference sequence). Between the trimmed V and J ends, which lost 4 bases and 4 bases, there was a span of 11 bases. The CDR3 extends over 14 amino acids. The CDR3 DNA is TGTGCCAGTAGTAGGATCCAGGGGAATCAGCCCCAGCATTTT. Protein product: CASSRIQGNQPQHF. Complete variable domain (other parts from reference TRBV19 and TRBJ1-5): DGGITQSPKYLFRKEGQNVTLSCEQNLNHDAMYWYRQDPGQGLRLIYYSQIVNDFQKGDIAEGYSVSREKKESFPLTVTSAQKNPTAFYLCASSRIQGNQPQHFGDGTRLSIL.

V and J are TRBV2 and TRBJ1-2; 7 bases match TRBD1. Germline V gene lookup returns CDR1 SNHLY and CDR2 FYNNEI. V was pared by 3 bases and J by 6 bases, with 4 bases of the junction left unmatched. The CDR3 spans 13 residues. The DNA of the CDR3 is TGTGCCAGCAGTGATGACAGGGACGATGGCTACACCTTC. Translation: CASSDDRDDGYTF.

The rearrangement links TRBV9 to TRBJ2-7; D may be TRBD2 (5 bases). The CDR3 spans 13 residues. The germline V gene encodes CDR1 SGDLS and CDR2 YYNGEE. Trimming shortened V by 0 bases and J by 2 bases, and 6 bases separated the two germline ends. The CDR3 is CASSVGEPYEQYF. The DNA for the CDR3 is TGTGCCAGCAGCGTAGGGGAGCCCTACGAGCAGTACTTC.

J is TRBJ2-6 and V is TRBV5-6; maybe TRBD2 (5 bases). Germline V lookup: CDR1 SGHDT, CDR2 YYEEEE. V dropped 3 bases and J dropped 0 bases, with 10 bases sitting between them. The CDR3 consists of 16 residues. The CDR3 region is CASSSEGRSGANVLTF. The CDR3 DNA reads as TGTGCCAGCAGCTCCGAGGGCCGCTCTGGGGCCAACGTCCTGACTTTC.

This clone was recorded a few times. This sequence joins TRBV30 and TRBJ1-1; possibly TRBD1 for D (5 bases). V lost 5 bases to trimming and J lost 9 bases, with 16 bases between them. CDR1 and CDR2 from the germline V gene are GTSNPN and SVGIG (reference sequence). The CDR3 runs 12 residues. Here the CDR3 reads CAWSGGTVQAFF. The CDR3 coding sequence is TGTGCCTGGTCGGGGGGTACAGTCCAAGCTTTCTTT.

This chain connects TRBV4-1 to TRBJ1-1; a weak D match, TRBD1 (6 bases). V lost 4 bases, J lost 1 base, and 16 bases lay in between. Germline CDR1 reads MGHRA; CDR2 reads YSYEKL. The CDR3 covers 16 residues. The CDR3 DNA is TGCGCCAGCAGCCCCGGACCCGGACAGAGGAACACTGAAGCTTTCTTT. Translation gives CASSPGPGQRNTEAFF.